Included here is one T cell receptor (beta chain) sequence, with context. Per the authors' pipeline: Cell counts per sample came from amplifying reference gene primers. Data came from immunoSEQ multiplex PCR; TCRdb stores just in-frame clones and leaves some out. Clonal size and the V and J genes are those of that table, whereas D and trimming came from the DNA. The repertoire holds some 56,000 clones, with around 84% as singletons. The source of the sample is a study of blood T cell repertoires in COVID-19. Turning to the study itself: Spain, Italy and the United States supplied samples that represented acute and convalescent COVID-19. T cells, B-cell-depleted T cells, or PBMCs supplied cDNA or gDNA.

Trimming left V 4 bases short and J 3 bases short, with 9 bases between. Germline-derived CDR1 and CDR2 are LGHNA and YNFKEQ. This CDR3 has 13 residues. The chain is built from TRBV4-2 and TRBJ1-1; D is unclear. The specimen sequenced was peripheral blood. The TCR was taken from a man between 60 and 75 years old with acute or convalescent COVID-19. The CDR3 DNA reads TGTGCCAGCAGCCGGCGGCTGGACACTGAAGCTTTCTTT. This translates into CASSRRLDTEAFF.